This paragraph covers one T cell receptor beta chain sequence. The data derive from a study of beta chain features in type 1 diabetes. The CDR3 is 14 residues long. CDR1 is SGHNT and CDR2 is YYREEE in the germline V gene (reference sequence). V was clipped by 4 bases and J by 1 base, with 12 bases between them. Investigators reverse transcribed all isolated RNA, so they sequenced expressed TCRB transcripts. Profiling relied on immunoSEQ multiplex PCR, and the TCRdb table lists in-frame clones only, not all of them. This table holds about 620,000 clones, about 16% found once. The chain employs TRBV5-4 and TRBJ2-7; D is unclear. The sample was naive CD4+ T cells from blood. This sequence originates from a man between 18 and 35 years old in good health. The CDR3 region has the DNA TGTGCCAGCAGCCATAATAGCTTATCCTACGAGCAGTACTTC. Amino acids: CASSHNSLSYEQYF.